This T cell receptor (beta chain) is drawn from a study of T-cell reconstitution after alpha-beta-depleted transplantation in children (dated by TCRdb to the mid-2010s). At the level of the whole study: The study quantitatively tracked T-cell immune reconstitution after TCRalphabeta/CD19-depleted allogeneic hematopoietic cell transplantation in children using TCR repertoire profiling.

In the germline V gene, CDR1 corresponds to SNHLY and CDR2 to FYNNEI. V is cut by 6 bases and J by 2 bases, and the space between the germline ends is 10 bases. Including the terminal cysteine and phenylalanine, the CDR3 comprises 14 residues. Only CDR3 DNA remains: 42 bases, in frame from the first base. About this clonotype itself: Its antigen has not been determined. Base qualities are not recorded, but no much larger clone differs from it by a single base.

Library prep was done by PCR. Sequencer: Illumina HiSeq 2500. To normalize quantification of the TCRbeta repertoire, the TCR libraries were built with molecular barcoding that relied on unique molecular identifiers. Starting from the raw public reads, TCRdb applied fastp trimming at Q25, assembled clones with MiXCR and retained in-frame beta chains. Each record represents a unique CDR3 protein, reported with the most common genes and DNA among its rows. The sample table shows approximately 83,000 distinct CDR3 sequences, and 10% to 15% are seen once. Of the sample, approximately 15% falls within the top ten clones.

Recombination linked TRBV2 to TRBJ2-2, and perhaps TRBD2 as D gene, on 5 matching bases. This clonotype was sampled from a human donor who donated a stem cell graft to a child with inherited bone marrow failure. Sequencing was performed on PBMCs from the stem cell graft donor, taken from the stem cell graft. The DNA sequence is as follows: TGTGCCAGCAGGGGCGGGCCAAACACCGGGGAGCTGTTTTTT. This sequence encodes CASRGGPNTGELFF. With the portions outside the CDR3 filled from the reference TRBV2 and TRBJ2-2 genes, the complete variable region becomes EPEVTQTPSHQVTQMGQEVILRCVPISNHLYFYWYRQILGQKVEFLVSFYNNEISEKSEIFDDQFSVERPDGSNFTLKIRSTKLEDSAMYFCASRGGPNTGELFFGEGSRLTVL.